This T cell receptor beta chain was captured in a study of blood T cell repertoires in COVID-19. Turning to the study itself: Specimens from acute and convalescent COVID-19 originated in the United States, Italy and Spain.

Sequenced by immunoSEQ multiplex PCR; TCRdb stores in-frame clones only, minus some. Here the sample spans roughly 220,000 clones, 80% to 85% being singletons. The CDR3 consists of 14 residues. After removal of 5 bases from V and 7 bases from J, the junction contained 5 bases not matched to a gene. Per germline, CDR1 SNHLY and CDR2 FYNNEI. Source material: peripheral blood. The sequence was collected from a woman aged 25 to 39 who had recovered from COVID-19. The rearrangement uses TRBV2 and TRBJ1-6, with 7 positions matching TRBD1. This chain's CDR3 is CASSRQGNNSPLHF. The CDR3 nucleotides read TGTGCCAGCAGTCGACAGGGTAACAATTCACCCCTCCACTTT.